This T cell receptor (beta chain) derives from a study of cytomegalovirus exposure and HLA in healthy donors. A few counts support this clone. The data were produced by immunoSEQ multiplex PCR, yet TCRdb's version contains in-frame clones alone and is incomplete. The data show 150,000 or so clones, approximately 87% seen once. The CDR3 extends over 13 amino acids. From germline, CDR1 is SNHLY and CDR2 FYNNEI. The V and J ends lost 1 base and 2 bases respectively, with 5 bases between them. The clonotype originates from a woman in her 30s in good health and CMV-seronegative. Sequencing was carried out using PBMCs. This chain links TRBV2 with TRBJ1-2; D is uncertain. This CDR3 reads CASSEDGNYGYTF. The CDR3 DNA reads TGTGCCAGCAGTGAAGACGGGAACTATGGCTACACCTTC.